The next 23 T cell receptor beta chains were all read from a single sample in a study of shared clonotypes between healthy human individuals. Clones were sequenced by immunoSEQ multiplex PCR, and TCRdb holds only the in-frame ones, with some missing. Of over a million clones listed, approximately 96% were seen once; the top ten hold roughly 1.2%. The sample consisted of naive CD4+ T cells sorted from blood. Subset noted: CD45RA+ positively selected. The receptors were sampled from a man aged 25-45 years in good health.

V usage is TRBV2 and J usage is TRBJ2-2; the D is unclear. Trimming left V 5 bases short and J 3 bases short, with 4 bases between. Per the germline V gene, CDR1 is SNHLY and CDR2 is FYNNEI. There are 12 residues in the CDR3. The CDR3 sequence is CASSPYTGELFF. The DNA for the CDR3 is TGTGCCAGCAGTCCCTACACCGGGGAGCTGTTTTTT.

This clone has a single count. The CDR3 is CASSSVHSYEQYF. CDR3 nucleotide sequence: TGTGCCAGCAGCTCGGTTCACTCCTACGAGCAGTACTTC. The J gene is TRBJ2-7, the V gene TRBV7-9; D call uncertain. The CDR3 runs to 13 residues. V lost 4 bases, J lost 0 bases, and 7 bases lay in between. CDR1 is SEHNR and CDR2 is FQNEAQ in the germline V gene (reference sequence).

The genes are TRBV5-6 and TRBJ2-7, with D maybe TRBD2 (5 bases). V was trimmed by 0 bases and J by 3 bases, leaving 10 bases between them. This CDR3 spans 14 amino acids. The V gene's germline CDR1 is SGHDT and CDR2 YYEEEE. The CDR3 is CASSLGGFHYEQYF. The CDR3 DNA sequence: TGTGCCAGCAGCTTGGGAGGGTTCCACTACGAGCAGTACTTC.

The V and J genes are TRBV2 and TRBJ2-1; D remains unclear. This CDR3 region has 14 residues. CDR1 and CDR2 (germline): SNHLY, FYNNEI. Trimming pared 8 bases from V and 11 bases from J, leaving 22 bases between. CDR3 residues: CASAEGVGRLKQFF. The DNA of the CDR3 is TGTGCCAGCGCCGAAGGAGTCGGGCGGTTAAAGCAGTTCTTC.

V usage is TRBV7-9 and J usage is TRBJ1-2, with a weak D call TRBD1 (6 bases). The CDR3 loop spans 15 amino acids. Trimming cost V 2 bases and J 3 bases, with 13 bases left between them. Germline values: CDR1 SEHNR, CDR2 FQNEAQ (reference sequence). CDR3 nucleotides: TGTGCCAGCAGCTTAACACTTAGGGGGTACTATGGCTACACCTTC. Translated: CASSLTLRGYYGYTF.

As DNA, the CDR3 is TGTGCCAGTAGTATACGCGGGGGCGCTGAAAAACTGTTTTTT. Protein sequence: CASSIRGGAEKLFF. The chain links TRBV19 to TRBJ1-4; tentative D call: TRBD1 (6 bases). There are 14 residues in the CDR3. V was clipped by 2 bases and J by 7 bases, with 11 bases between them. The V gene's germline CDR1 is LNHDA and CDR2 SQIVND (reference sequence). The whole variable domain, remainder taken from reference TRBV19 and TRBJ1-4, is DGGITQSPKYLFRKEGQNVTLSCEQNLNHDAMYWYRQDPGQGLRLIYYSQIVNDFQKGDIAEGYSVSREKKESFPLTVTSAQKNPTAFYLCASSIRGGAEKLFFGSGTQLSVL.

V gene TRBV5-4 combines with J gene TRBJ1-2; D gene unclear. Trimming removed 5 bases from V and 4 bases from J, with 9 bases in between. The CDR3 spans 12 residues. Germline-derived CDR1 and CDR2 are SGHNT and YYREEE (reference sequence). In DNA, the CDR3 is TGTGCCAGCAGTTCCTCGGGCTATGGCTACACCTTC. The encoded protein is CASSSSGYGYTF.

Here the CDR3 DNA reads TGTGCCAGCAGCTTAGAAATCGGCACAGATACGCAGTATTTT. Translating gives CASSLEIGTDTQYF. The chain links TRBV7-2 to TRBJ2-3; D is uncertain. This CDR3 has 14 residues. Germline V gene data show CDR1 as SGHTA and CDR2 as FQGNSA. Trimming removed 1 base from V and 1 base from J, with 6 bases in between.

The chain recombines TRBV7-9 with TRBJ1-2; tentatively, D is TRBD1 (5 bases). CDR1 SEHNR and CDR2 FQNEAQ come from the germline V gene (reference sequence). The CDR3 covers 14 residues. The V end lost 5 bases, the J end lost 8 bases, and 18 bases lay between the germline ends. CDR3 nucleotide sequence: TGTGCCAGCAGCACACCAGGGCCTGGAGGAGGCTACACCTTC. This gives the protein CASSTPGPGGGYTF.

The chain joins TRBV5-1 to TRBJ2-7, with 7 bases that match TRBD2. Germline loops: CDR1 SGHRS, CDR2 YFSETQ. The V segment lost 5 bases and the J segment 11 bases; nucleotides outside the gene matches: 13. The CDR3 length is 13 residues. In DNA, the CDR3 is TGCGCCAGCAGTTCGGACCCTAGCGGAGGGGAGTACTTC. Protein: CASSSDPSGGEYF.

The rearrangement uses TRBV30 and TRBJ2-3, with D tentatively TRBD1 or TRBD2 (6 bases each). V shed 3 bases and J shed 2 bases, with 12 bases lying between them. The CDR3 runs to 14 residues. Germline V lookup: CDR1 GTSNPN, CDR2 SVGIG (reference sequence). The DNA for the CDR3 is TGTGCCTGGAGACGGGGGCTGTTCACAGATACGCAGTATTTT. Protein sequence: CAWRRGLFTDTQYF.

V usage is TRBV6-5 and J usage is TRBJ2-7; 7 bases agree with TRBD2. Germline V gene data show CDR1 as MNHEY and CDR2 as SVGAGI. The V gene end was trimmed by 6 bases and the J gene end by 1 base; junction bases not matched to a gene: 9. CDR3 size: 15 residues. CDR3 nucleotides: TGTGCCAGCAGCTCACAGCGGGATCTATCCTACGAGCAGTACTTC. Translation gives CASSSQRDLSYEQYF.

A remark on this clone: The same CDR3 is also encoded by other DNA sequences in this sample. The chain combines TRBV20-1 with TRBJ1-5; D not resolved. The germline CDR1 and CDR2 sequences are DFQATT and SNEGSKA (reference sequence). V gave up 3 bases and J gave up 7 bases, with 7 bases separating them. The CDR3 is 11 residues long. CDR3 amino acids: CSASAGQPQHF. CDR3 DNA sequence: TGCAGTGCTAGTGCGGGCCAGCCCCAGCATTTT.

The chain uses TRBV10-3 and TRBJ2-7; 10 bases line up with TRBD1. The CDR3 covers 14 residues. Germline V CDR1 and CDR2: ENHRY, SYGVKD. Trimming removed 2 bases from V and 4 bases from J; junction bases left unmatched: 2. Written as DNA, the CDR3 is TGTGCCATCAGTGAGGACAGGGGGCTTTACGAGCAGTACTTC. Translation: CAISEDRGLYEQYF.

J is TRBJ2-1 and V is TRBV4-1, with 8 bases fitting TRBD2. V lost 4 bases to trimming and J lost 2 bases; unmatched junction nucleotides: 4. CDR3 length equals 15 residues. The germline V gene encodes CDR1 MGHRA and CDR2 YSYEKL. In nucleotides, the CDR3 is TGCGCCAGCAGCCGTACTAGCGGCGCCTACAATGAGCAGTTCTTC. Its translation: CASSRTSGAYNEQFF.

This clone was recorded only once. The rearrangement links TRBV29-1 to TRBJ1-1; D not certain. Germline-derived CDR1 and CDR2 are SQVTM and ANQGSEA. There are 12 residues in the CDR3. V was pared by 3 bases and J by 4 bases, with 9 bases between. The CDR3 is CSVDGWGTEAFF. As DNA, the CDR3 is TGCAGCGTTGACGGTTGGGGCACTGAAGCTTTCTTT.

This chain links TRBV19 with TRBJ2-2; 8 positions match TRBD2. V dropped 7 bases and J dropped 3; count of bases not matched to a gene: 10. The length of the CDR3 is 16 residues. Germline V lookup: CDR1 LNHDA, CDR2 SQIVND (reference sequence). The CDR3 loop is CASNKAGALDTGELFF. CDR3 in DNA: TGTGCCAGTAACAAAGCGGGAGCTCTTGACACCGGGGAGCTGTTTTTT.

The chain combines TRBV14 with TRBJ2-5, with a weak D call TRBD2 (5 bases). Between the trimmed V and J ends, which lost 3 bases and 2 bases, there was a span of 16 bases. Germline V gene sequence: CDR1 SGHDN, CDR2 FVKESK. CDR3 length equals 16 residues. As DNA, the CDR3 is TGTGCCAGCAGCCAGCTGCGAGAGGGAAAACAAGAGACCCAGTACTTC. As protein: CASSQLREGKQETQYF.

In its sample, this clone was seen once. The sample contains more than one DNA sequence encoding this CDR3. This sequence joins TRBV19 and TRBJ2-7; no clear D. This CDR3 has 12 amino acids. Deletions cut 0 bases from V and 4 bases from J, with 4 bases between. Per the germline V gene, CDR1 is LNHDA and CDR2 is SQIVND (reference sequence). The CDR3 is CASSIEGYEQYF. CDR3 bases: TGTGCCAGTAGTATAGAGGGGTACGAGCAGTACTTC.

As to this clone: One end of the junction is discordant with germline, which a read error may explain. The chain is built from TRBV20-1 and TRBJ2-3; D is tentatively TRBD1 or TRBD2 (5 bases each). The length of the CDR3 is 11 residues. Germline-derived CDR1 and CDR2 are DFQATT and SNEGSKA (reference sequence). CDR3 coding DNA: TGCAGTGCCAGGTTCGGGGCTAGCTCCTGGTTT. Its translation: CSARFGASSWF.

The chain has TRBV5-1 and TRBJ1-2; the D is unclear. The CDR3 has 14 amino acids. Deletions cut 1 base from V and 7 bases from J, with 14 bases between. Per germline, CDR1 SGHRS and CDR2 YFSETQ. CDR3 loop: CASSLTFNTGGYTF. The CDR3 bases are TGCGCCAGCAGCTTGACGTTCAACACGGGTGGCTACACCTTC.

In this sample, this clone turned up once. This rearrangement joins TRBV7-2 to TRBJ2-6; D remains unclear. The CDR3 runs to 17 residues. The V and J ends lost 2 bases and 0 bases respectively, with 11 bases between them. Germline assignment: CDR1 SGHTA and CDR2 FQGNSA. CDR3 protein: CASSLLGTFSGANVLTF. The CDR3 DNA is TGTGCCAGCAGCTTATTGGGTACTTTCTCTGGGGCCAACGTCCTGACTTTC. The whole variable domain, remainder taken from reference TRBV7-2 and TRBJ2-6, is GAGVSQSPSNKVTEKGKDVELRCDPISGHTALYWYRQSLGQGLEFLIYFQGNSAPDKSGLPSDRFSAERTGGSVSTLTIQRTQQEDSAVYLCASSLLGTFSGANVLTFGAGSRLTVL.

The V call is TRBV4-2, the J call TRBJ2-7, with TRBD2 identical over 14 bases. J lost 2 bases, V lost 5 bases, and 2 bases had no gene match. The germline V gene has CDR1 LGHNA and CDR2 YNFKEQ. The CDR3 has 15 residues. The CDR3 loop reads CASSAGLAGAYEQYF. CDR3 DNA sequence: TGTGCCAGCAGCGCGGGACTAGCGGGAGCCTACGAGCAGTACTTC.